This passage covers 31 T cell receptor beta chains from one sample sequenced in a study of T-cell memory formation after mild COVID-19. In TCRdb, the 5' RACE reads were re-called with MiXCR into one record per CDR3 protein. Of about 500,000 distinct CDR3 sequences in the sample, 20% are singletons; the top ten hold under 15%. What was sequenced was PBMCs or a T cell subset sorted from them (not recorded which). Source of these receptors: an adult woman who had mild COVID-19 (a few samples of this study predate the infection). Cell type and time point are not known.

The rearrangement links TRBV9 to TRBJ2-1, with TRBD1 as a possible D gene (6 bases). Trimming removed 3 bases at V and 4 bases at J, with 14 bases between. The CDR3 is 15 amino acids. Germline V gene lookup returns CDR1 SGDLS and CDR2 YYNGEE. The CDR3 loop reads CASSGQGIEYNEQFF. CDR3 nucleotides: TGTGCCAGCAGCGGGCAGGGGATAGAATACAATGAGCAGTTCTTC.

This clonotype has more than one count but fewer than ten. Here the CDR3 reads CASSSTPGTEAFF. For the CDR3, the DNA is TGTGCCAGCAGCTCTACGCCAGGTACTGAAGCTTTCTTT. This sequence joins TRBV7-9 and TRBJ1-1, with no clear D. The germline V gene encodes CDR1 SEHNR and CDR2 FQNEAQ (reference sequence). V was clipped by 4 bases and J by 5 bases, with 11 bases between them. This CDR3 has 13 amino acids.

This clonotype was detected only a few times. The CDR3 DNA is TGTGCCAGCAGTGAAAGGCTGATTTACCGCTACAATGAGCAGTTCTTC. Its translation: CASSERLIYRYNEQFF. This rearrangement joins TRBV25-1 to TRBJ2-1; no clear D. From germline, CDR1 is MGHDK and CDR2 SYGVNS. This CDR3 has 16 amino acids. The V end was cut by 2 bases, the J end by 3 bases, with 14 bases between.

This clonotype turned up a few times. V usage is TRBV7-2 and J usage is TRBJ1-2; D gene unclear. This CDR3 has 12 amino acids. V was pared by 5 bases and J by 8 bases, with 12 bases between. Germline V gives CDR1 SGHTA, CDR2 FQGNSA. CDR3 bases: TGTGCCAGCAGCACCCCAGGACGAGGCTACACCTTC. This sequence encodes CASSTPGRGYTF.

This clonotype was found a few times. The chain is built from TRBV7-6 and TRBJ1-1; 7 nucleotides match TRBD1. Germline-derived CDR1 and CDR2 are SGHVS and FNYEAQ. Trimming at V came to 1 base and at J to 1 base, leaving 9 bases not matched to a gene. The CDR3 consists of 17 residues. The CDR3 DNA follows: TGTGCCAGCAGCTTAGTCGACAGGGCTGAAAGGAACACTGAAGCTTTCTTT. This gives the protein CASSLVDRAERNTEAFF. The whole variable domain, remainder taken from reference TRBV7-6 and TRBJ1-1, is GAGVSQSPRYKVTKRGQDVALRCDPISGHVSLYWYRQALGQGPEFLTYFNYEAQQDKSGLPNDRFSAERPEGSISTLTIQRTEQRDSAMYRCASSLVDRAERNTEAFFGQGTRLTVV.

The sample holds a few counts of this clonotype. This chain joins TRBV7-9 and TRBJ2-1, with D possibly TRBD2 on 7 matching bases. The CDR3 sequence is 14 residues long. V lost 7 bases, J lost 2 bases, and 12 bases lay in between. The germline CDR1 and CDR2 sequences are SEHNR and FQNEAQ (reference sequence). CDR3 coding DNA: TGTGCCAGCACCCTAGGGGGGGCCTACAATGAGCAGTTCTTC. This sequence encodes CASTLGGAYNEQFF.

V and J are TRBV7-9 and TRBJ2-3; no clear D. The V and J ends lost 1 base and 14 bases respectively, with 13 bases between them. The CDR3 length is 12 residues. CDR1 is SEHNR, CDR2 FQNEAQ, per germline (reference sequence). The CDR3 DNA follows: TGTGCCAGCAGCTTAGGCCCCGCCGGCGGGTATTTT. It codes for CASSLGPAGGYF.

This clonotype showed up just once. Here the CDR3 reads CASSWGAASNEQFF. The CDR3, as DNA: TGTGCCAGCAGCTGGGGGGCGGCTTCCAATGAGCAGTTCTTC. J is TRBJ2-1 and V is TRBV7-6; tentatively, D is TRBD1 or TRBD2 (6 bases each). CDR3 length equals 14 residues. The germline gives CDR1 SGHVS, CDR2 FNYEAQ. With 4 bases removed from V and 6 bases from J, the gap between germline ends came to 13 bases.

The chain has TRBV12-3 or TRBV12-4 and TRBJ2-2, with D perhaps assigned TRBD1 or TRBD2 (5 bases each). Trimming pared 7 bases from V and 8 bases from J, leaving 14 bases between. The CDR3 totals 13 residues. The CDR3 DNA is TGTGCCAGCACCAAAGGGACCGGAGGGGAGCTGTTTTTT. Residues: CASTKGTGGELFF.

The chain is built from TRBV7-2 and TRBJ2-3; 9 bases fit TRBD2. Germline CDR1 reads SGHTA; CDR2 reads FQGNSA. The CDR3 is 18 residues long. V dropped 5 bases and J dropped 3; count of bases not matched to a gene: 15. The CDR3 here is CASSPGGLAGAPTDTQYF. The CDR3 DNA reads TGTGCCAGCAGCCCAGGAGGTTTAGCGGGAGCCCCTACAGATACGCAGTATTTT.

This chain links TRBV9 with TRBJ2-7; 9 bases align to TRBD2. Germline assignment: CDR1 SGDLS and CDR2 YYNGEE. CDR3 length equals 16 residues. V trimming: 4 bases; J trimming: 6 bases; junction bases outside the gene matches: 14. The CDR3 DNA is TGTGCCAGCAGCTCTAACGTAGCGGGAGTTCAGGGCGAGCAGTACTTC. Amino acid sequence: CASSSNVAGVQGEQYF.

This clonotype was counted only a few times. The chain has TRBV5-5 and TRBJ2-3; a weak D match, TRBD1 (6 bases). Deletions cut 4 bases from V and 4 bases from J, with 16 bases between. In germline, CDR1 is SGHKS, CDR2 YYEKEE (reference sequence). The CDR3 runs to 15 residues. The CDR3 DNA reads as TGTGCCAGCAGCCCCCCGGTGGGGGCGGCAGATACGCAGTATTTT. This sequence encodes CASSPPVGAADTQYF.

The J gene is TRBJ2-2, the V gene TRBV6-5; 8 nucleotides align to TRBD2. There are 17 residues in the CDR3. V shed 6 bases, J shed 2 bases, and the junction held 11 bases outside the gene matches. Germline V gene sequence: CDR1 MNHEY, CDR2 SVGAGI. CDR3: CASSKLGLAGNTGELFF. The CDR3 DNA follows: TGTGCCAGCAGCAAACTTGGACTAGCAGGAAACACCGGGGAGCTGTTTTTT.

The chain combines TRBV7-6 with TRBJ2-3, with a tentative D call TRBD2 (6 bases). Trimming cost V 5 bases and J 8 bases, with 14 bases left between them. Germline CDR1 is SGHVS and CDR2 is FNYEAQ. This CDR3 region has 13 residues. Written as DNA, the CDR3 is TGTGCCAGCAGCCCCCCGGGGGACCTTACGCAGTATTTT. Encoded protein: CASSPPGDLTQYF.

In DNA form, the CDR3 reads TGCAGCGTTGAAGTTCGGGAGGGGCTACCCGGCATGAACACTGAAGCTTTCTTT. Translating it yields CSVEVREGLPGMNTEAFF. This chain uses TRBV29-1 with TRBJ1-1, with D perhaps TRBD1 (5 bases). The CDR3 has 18 residues. Germline-derived CDR1 and CDR2 are SQVTM and ANQGSEA. The V gene lost 1 base and the J gene lost 0 bases, with 21 bases spanning the gap.

This clonotype was observed a handful of times. This chain uses TRBV20-1 with TRBJ1-1; D remains unclear. Trimming took off 5 bases at V and 0 bases at J, with 10 bases between the two ends. The CDR3 has 13 residues. From germline, CDR1 is DFQATT and CDR2 SNEGSKA (reference sequence). CDR3 residues: CSAFAPLNTEAFF. CDR3 DNA: TGCAGTGCTTTTGCTCCATTGAACACTGAAGCTTTCTTT.

The chain links TRBV12-3 or TRBV12-4 to TRBJ2-7, with a possible D match to TRBD1 (6 bases). Trimming left V 5 bases short and J 1 base short, with 12 bases between. This CDR3 region has 14 residues. Here the CDR3 reads CASSLTDRSYEQYF. CDR3 nucleotide sequence: TGTGCCAGCAGTCTCACGGACAGATCCTACGAGCAGTACTTC.

The J gene is TRBJ1-5, the V gene TRBV6-1; D uncertain. Trimming removed 2 bases at V and 8 bases at J, with 10 bases between. The CDR3 is 13 residues long. CDR1 and CDR2 (germline): MNHNS, SASEGT. For the CDR3, the DNA is TGTGCCAGCAGTGAACCCCGTAAGGAGCCCCAGCATTTT. It specifies CASSEPRKEPQHF.

This clonotype was seen more than once but under ten times. The V and J genes are TRBV15 and TRBJ2-6; D gene ambiguous. The V gene lost 6 bases and the J gene lost 2 bases, with 11 bases spanning the gap. The CDR3 length is 15 residues. The germline gives CDR1 LNHNV, CDR2 YYDKDF (reference sequence). The CDR3 DNA is TGTGCCACCAGTTTTCCTCCCCCTGGGGCCAACGTCCTGACTTTC. This codes for CATSFPPPGANVLTF.

The V call is TRBV21-1, the J call TRBJ1-1; the D segment call TRBD1 is taken from the table without a DNA check. TRBV21-1 is a documented pseudogene. The CDR3 sequence is 17 residues long. The CDR3 here is CASSNGQEWGLDTEAFF. DNA of the CDR3: TGTGCCAGCTCGAACGGACAGGAGTGGGGCTTAGACACTGAAGCTTTCTTT.

This clonotype occurred a few times. The chain joins TRBV6-6 to TRBJ1-5, with a possible D match to TRBD1 (6 bases). Germline CDR1 and CDR2: MNHNY and SVGAGI (reference sequence). The CDR3 has 12 residues. The V gene lost 7 bases and the J gene lost 5 bases, with 9 bases spanning the gap. The CDR3 coding sequence is TGTGCCAGCAAGGGGGAAGATCAGCCCCAGCATTTT. Translated: CASKGEDQPQHF.

This clonotype was recorded at least ten times. The chain joins TRBV10-3 to TRBJ2-5, with TRBD1 identical over 7 bases. CDR1 ENHRY and CDR2 SYGVKD come from the germline V gene. Germline trimming cut 1 base from V and 4 bases from J; bases unmatched to any gene: 9. The CDR3 is 16 amino acids. In DNA, the CDR3 is TGTGCCATCAGTGAGTGGTCAGGGGGTGAGGGAGAGACCCAGTACTTC. Translation gives CAISEWSGGEGETQYF.

This clonotype was detected a few times. This chain joins TRBV30 and TRBJ2-3; 8 bases line up with TRBD2. V lost 1 base, J lost 2 bases, and 11 bases stayed unmatched. The CDR3 length is 17 residues. The germline CDR1 and CDR2 sequences are GTSNPN and SVGIG (reference sequence). This chain's CDR3 is CAWSAPGGEDLTDTQYF. The CDR3 nucleotides read TGTGCCTGGAGTGCCCCCGGGGGGGAGGACCTCACAGATACGCAGTATTTT.

This clonotype was observed a handful of times. This rearrangement joins TRBV7-8 to TRBJ2-3; 8 bases fit TRBD1. V was pared by 5 bases and J by 1 base, with 11 bases of the junction left unmatched. This CDR3 region has 17 residues. Germline values: CDR1 SGHVS, CDR2 FQNEAQ. CDR3 residues: CASSIQNRGRRTDTQYF. The CDR3 region has the DNA TGTGCCAGCAGCATCCAAAACAGGGGGAGACGCACAGATACGCAGTATTTT.

The chain employs TRBV7-3 and TRBJ2-3; D ambiguous. Germline V CDR1 and CDR2: SGHTA, FQGTGA. V was trimmed by 5 bases and J by 3 bases, leaving 15 bases between them. This CDR3 region has 15 residues. This CDR3 is CASSPQPQGTDTQYF. DNA for the CDR3: TGTGCCAGCAGCCCTCAGCCCCAAGGGACAGATACGCAGTATTTT.

This clonotype was picked up a small number of times. This chain connects TRBV29-1 to TRBJ2-5; 12 nucleotides match TRBD1. Germline CDR1 reads SQVTM; CDR2 reads ANQGSEA. V trimming: 5 bases; J trimming: 5 bases; junction bases outside the gene matches: 21. The CDR3 has 19 amino acids. For the CDR3, the DNA is TGCAGCGTTCAAGGGACAGGGGGCGAAGGGCTGGAAGCCCAGGAGACCCAGTACTTC. The encoded protein is CSVQGTGGEGLEAQETQYF.

This CDR3 reads CATSDPMRHQETQYF. The DNA of the CDR3 is TGTGCCACCAGTGATCCGATGCGGCACCAAGAGACCCAGTACTTC. The chain is built from TRBV24-1 and TRBJ2-5; D uncertain. The CDR3 totals 15 residues. V lost 3 bases, J lost 0 bases, and 10 bases lay in between. CDR1 and CDR2 (germline): KGHDR, SFDVKD.

This clonotype turned up a few times. V is TRBV4-1 and J is TRBJ1-2; D gene ambiguous. V dropped 0 bases and J dropped 7 bases, with 9 bases sitting between them. Germline CDR1 reads MGHRA; CDR2 reads YSYEKL. The CDR3 is made up of 13 amino acids. In nucleotides, the CDR3 is TGCGCCAGCAGCCAAGACCTCAACAGTGGCTACACCTTC. Protein product: CASSQDLNSGYTF.

This clonotype showed up just a few times. V gene TRBV12-3 or TRBV12-4 combines with J gene TRBJ2-1, with 8 bases aligning to TRBD2. The CDR3 is 16 residues long. V shed 3 bases, J shed 8 bases, and the junction held 12 bases outside the gene matches. This CDR3 is CASSFVSGGPGDEQFF. CDR3 nucleotides: TGTGCCAGCAGTTTTGTGTCGGGAGGGCCTGGGGATGAGCAGTTCTTC.

This clonotype was seen repeatedly, ten times or more. The chain uses TRBV7-2 and TRBJ1-2; perhaps TRBD1 as D (6 bases). CDR1 SGHTA and CDR2 FQGNSA come from the germline V gene. Trimming took off 5 bases at V and 8 bases at J, with 18 bases between the two ends. The CDR3 spans 14 residues. The CDR3 region has the DNA TGTGCCAGCAGCCCTGGTTCGGGGGCGCGGGGCTACACCTTC. Amino acid sequence: CASSPGSGARGYTF.

The gene calls are TRBV7-2 and TRBJ2-3; D may correspond to TRBD1 or TRBD2 (6 bases each). Germline V gives CDR1 SGHTA, CDR2 FQGNSA. The CDR3 sequence is 14 residues long. The V end lost 8 bases, the J end lost 0 bases, and 12 bases lay between the germline ends. The CDR3 reads CASHRGPSTDTQYF. For the CDR3, the DNA is TGTGCCAGCCACCGGGGGCCTAGCACAGATACGCAGTATTTT.